The source of this T cell receptor (beta chain) is a study of control samples from healthy donors and cancer patients. CDR3 length: 14 residues. The V gene's germline CDR1 is SGHTA and CDR2 FQGNSA. V was cut by 2 bases and J by 2 bases, with 8 bases left in between. Some clones are missing from TCRdb's copy, which holds only in-frame ones; the method was immunoSEQ multiplex PCR. The table records more than 100,000 clones, around 90% of them present only once. J is TRBJ2-3 and V is TRBV7-2; D is perhaps TRBD2 (5 bases). Sample: blood. The clonotype comes from a man aged 18 to 35 in good health. CDR3 in amino acids: CASSLLLVTDTQYF. CDR3 sequence (DNA): TGTGCCAGCAGCTTATTACTAGTCACAGATACGCAGTATTTT.